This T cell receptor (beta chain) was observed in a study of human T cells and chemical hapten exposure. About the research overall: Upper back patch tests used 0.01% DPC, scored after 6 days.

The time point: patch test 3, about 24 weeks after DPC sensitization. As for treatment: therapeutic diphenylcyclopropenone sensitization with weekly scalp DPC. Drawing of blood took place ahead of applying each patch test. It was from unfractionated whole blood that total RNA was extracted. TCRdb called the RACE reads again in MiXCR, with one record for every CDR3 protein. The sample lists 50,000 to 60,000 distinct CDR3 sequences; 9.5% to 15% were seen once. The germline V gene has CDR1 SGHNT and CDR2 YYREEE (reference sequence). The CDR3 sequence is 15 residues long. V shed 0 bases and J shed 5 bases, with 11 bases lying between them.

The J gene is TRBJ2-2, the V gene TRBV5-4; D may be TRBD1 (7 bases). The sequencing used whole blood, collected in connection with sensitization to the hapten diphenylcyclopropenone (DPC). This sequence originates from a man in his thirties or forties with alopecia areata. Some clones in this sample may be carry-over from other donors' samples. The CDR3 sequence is CASSLATGRTGELFF. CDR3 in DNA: TGTGCCAGCAGCTTGGCGACAGGGAGGACCGGGGAGCTGTTTTTT.